This TCR beta chain originates from a study of breast tumors, draining lymph nodes, adjacent tissues. Study-wide findings and caveats: Compared with lymph nodes, tumors were less diverse; compared with nontumor tissue, more. Data only fit, rather than demonstrated, lymph node origin of most tumor T cells.

This clonotype was seen at least ten times. The antigen is not known. Germline values: CDR1 SGHAT, CDR2 FQNNGV. The CDR3 is 16 residues long. J gave up 9 bases and V 1 base, and 5 bases lay outside the gene matches. MiXCR, applied by TCRdb to the multiplex PCR reads, yields one record per CDR3 protein. Altogether some 250,000 distinct CDR3 sequences are present, nearly 35% being singletons, with the ten largest covering roughly 3.5%. Samples came from axillary lymph nodes draining the breast cancer. This chain joins TRBV11-2 and TRBJ2-1; 14 bases agree with TRBD2. The receptor was isolated from a female donor with breast cancer. Some clones in this sample may be carry-over from other donors' samples. The sample consisted of axillary lymph node tissue. The CDR3 loop is CASSLGTSGRIGEQFF. The CDR3 DNA is TGTGCCAGCAGCTTAGGGACTAGCGGGAGGATAGGTGAGCAGTTCTTC.